This T cell receptor beta chain was identified in a study of PD-L1 blockade in urothelial cancer. In the study overall: Prior chemotherapy in patients spanned 0 to 3 regimens. Timepoints chosen for blood analysis were 3 weeks (second dose) and 6 weeks after treatment start.

Remarks on this clone: The antigen remains unidentified.

In germline, CDR1 is KGHSH, CDR2 LQKENI. Trimming pared 4 bases from V and 0 bases from J, leaving 5 bases between. The CDR3 loop spans 13 amino acids. Stated time point: pretreatment peripheral blood. Into every PCR, synthetic TCR analog templates were spiked. Profiling relied on immunoSEQ multiplex PCR, and the TCRdb table lists in-frame clones only, not all of them. Among some 120,000 clones, around 84% were seen once, and the ten largest hold roughly 3.2%. Study-wide findings and caveats: Blood TCR clonality below the median before treatment was a predictor of better survival.

J is TRBJ2-3 and V is TRBV18; D is uncertain. Sequencing was performed on PBMCs, taken around atezolizumab (anti-PD-L1) treatment. This TCR derives from a man aged 45-60 years with urothelial cancer. CDR3 sequence (DNA): TGTGCCAGCTCACGGCTGAGCACAGATACGCAGTATTTT. The encoded protein is CASSRLSTDTQYF. Full variable domain (remainder filled in from reference TRBV18 and TRBJ2-3): NAGVMQNPRHLVRRRGQEARLRCSPMKGHSHVYWYRQLPEEGLKFMVYLQKENIIDESGMPKERFSAEFPKEGPSILRIQQVVRGDSAAYFCASSRLSTDTQYFGPGTRLTVL.